Presented here are 32 T cell receptor beta chains from one specimen sequenced in a study of blood T cell repertoires in COVID-19. Clones were read by immunoSEQ multiplex PCR, and TCRdb kept only the in-frame ones, dropping some. The table includes under 150,000 clones, roughly 83% detected once. The sequencing sample was made of peripheral blood. The receptors derive from a woman at least 80 years old with acute or convalescent COVID-19.

This clone was recorded a few times. This sequence joins TRBV6-5 and TRBJ1-4, with 9 bases matching TRBD1. Germline loops: CDR1 MNHEY, CDR2 SVGAGI. The CDR3 runs 15 residues. With 8 bases clipped from V and 7 bases from J, the junction kept 11 bases outside the gene matches. The CDR3 bases are TGTGCCAGCGGACCCACGGACAGGGGAGGTGAAAAACTGTTTTTT. Protein sequence: CASGPTDRGGEKLFF.

V usage is TRBV4-1 and J usage is TRBJ1-6; D is unclear. CDR1 MGHRA and CDR2 YSYEKL come from the germline V gene. Trimming left V 0 bases short and J 10 bases short, with 7 bases between. This CDR3 spans 13 amino acids. CDR3 sequence (DNA): TGCGCCAGCAGCCAAGAGGCGGGGTCACCCCTCCACTTT. Translation gives CASSQEAGSPLHF.

This rearrangement joins TRBV6-5 to TRBJ1-6, with D perhaps matching TRBD1 (6 bases). Germline loops: CDR1 MNHEY, CDR2 SVGAGI. This CDR3 has 13 amino acids. Trimming left V 10 bases short and J 6 bases short, with 13 bases between. Here the CDR3 DNA reads TGTGCCATAAGGGGGGGCGGTAATTCACCCCTCCACTTT. It yields the protein CAIRGGGNSPLHF.

This clone has just a few counts. The J gene is TRBJ2-5, the V gene TRBV10-2; 12 bases match TRBD2. The CDR3 has 15 amino acids. V lost 5 bases to trimming and J lost 2 bases; unmatched junction nucleotides: 3. The V gene's germline CDR1 is WSHSY and CDR2 SAAADI. This CDR3 is CASSLTSGGQETQYF. CDR3 coding DNA: TGCGCCAGCAGTCTGACTAGCGGGGGACAAGAGACCCAGTACTTC.

The rearrangement uses TRBV30 and TRBJ2-3; 8 bases agree with TRBD2. Germline values: CDR1 GTSNPN, CDR2 SVGIG (reference sequence). The junction had 8 bases not matched to a gene; V was cut back by 0 bases and J by 0 bases. This CDR3 is built from 17 residues. The CDR3 loop reads CAWSVGGGPSSTDTQYF. The DNA of the CDR3 is TGTGCCTGGAGTGTTGGCGGGGGGCCTTCTAGCACAGATACGCAGTATTTT.

The rearrangement uses TRBV7-2 and TRBJ2-5, with TRBD1 identical over 7 bases. CDR1 is SGHTA and CDR2 is FQGNSA in the germline V gene. This CDR3 comprises 13 residues. Losses at the gene ends were 5 bases for V and 3 bases for J; bases not matched to a gene: 3. CDR3 region: CASSQQGKETQYF. In DNA form, the CDR3 reads TGTGCCAGCAGCCAACAGGGGAAAGAGACCCAGTACTTC.

The V call is TRBV20-1, the J call TRBJ1-1; D perhaps matches TRBD1 (6 bases). Germline CDR1 DFQATT, CDR2 SNEGSKA (reference sequence). There are 15 residues in the CDR3. Between the trimmed V and J ends, which lost 3 bases and 1 base, there was a span of 15 bases. CDR3 DNA sequence: TGCAGTGCTAGTAAGCCCACACAGGGGAACACTGAAGCTTTCTTT. Protein: CSASKPTQGNTEAFF.

This rearrangement joins TRBV4-3 to TRBJ2-3, with D perhaps matching TRBD1 (6 bases). The V and J ends lost 3 bases and 0 bases respectively, with 13 bases between them. Germline lookup yields CDR1 LGHNA and CDR2 YSLEER. This CDR3 has 16 residues. This CDR3 reads CASSQGAGSSTDTQYF. The CDR3 DNA reads as TGCGCCAGCAGCCAGGGGGCGGGCTCTAGCACAGATACGCAGTATTTT.

Comments on this clone: The sample has other DNA sequences that encode this CDR3 too. V is TRBV6-5 and J is TRBJ2-7; a possible D gene is TRBD1 (5 bases). The V gene lost 7 bases and the J gene lost 1 base, with 11 bases spanning the gap. Germline assignment: CDR1 MNHEY and CDR2 SVGAGI. This CDR3 has 13 amino acids. The CDR3 region is CASTRAGSYEQYF. CDR3 DNA: TGTGCCAGCACTAGGGCAGGGTCCTACGAGCAGTACTTC.

CDR3 protein: CASSLQGARTEAFF. CDR3 nucleotide sequence: TGTGCCAGCAGCTTACAGGGGGCACGGACTGAAGCTTTCTTT. The chain joins TRBV7-2 to TRBJ1-1; 8 bases agree with TRBD1. V gave up 2 bases and J gave up 5 bases; unmatched junction bases: 4. From germline, CDR1 is SGHTA and CDR2 FQGNSA. This CDR3 is 14 amino acids long.

The genes are TRBV6-5 and TRBJ1-1, with D unclear. CDR3 length: 15 amino acids. V was clipped by 0 bases and J by 5 bases, with 13 bases between them. CDR1 and CDR2 (germline): MNHEY, SVGAGI. The CDR3 loop is CASSYSAGRETEAFF. Written as DNA, the CDR3 is TGTGCCAGCAGTTACTCGGCAGGCCGGGAAACTGAAGCTTTCTTT.

V usage is TRBV9 and J usage is TRBJ1-2, with a tentative D call TRBD1 (6 bases). The CDR3 has 14 amino acids. V was pared by 0 bases and J by 6 bases, with 12 bases between. CDR1 is SGDLS and CDR2 is YYNGEE in the germline V gene. The CDR3 sequence is CASSVVGQGNGYTF. CDR3 nucleotide sequence: TGTGCCAGCAGCGTAGTCGGTCAGGGGAATGGCTACACCTTC.

The rearrangement joins TRBV6-5 to TRBJ2-7, with TRBD2 matching over 7 bases. Germline V gives CDR1 MNHEY, CDR2 SVGAGI. V was clipped by 0 bases and J by 5 bases; unmatched bases: 4. The length of the CDR3 is 14 residues. CDR3 loop: CASSYSGLGDEQYF. CDR3 nucleotide sequence: TGTGCCAGCAGTTACTCAGGACTAGGAGACGAGCAGTACTTC.

This chain uses TRBV7-2 with TRBJ2-2; tentative D call: TRBD2 (5 bases). Looked up from germline, CDR1 is SGHTA and CDR2 is FQGNSA. V was clipped by 1 base and J by 4 bases, with 7 bases between them. The CDR3 is made up of 14 amino acids. CDR3 DNA sequence: TGTGCCAGCAGCTTAGGAGGGTCCACCGGGGAGCTGTTTTTT. Encoded protein: CASSLGGSTGELFF.

The chain couples TRBV13 to TRBJ1-2, with 11 bases identical to TRBD1. This CDR3 comprises 14 residues. The ends lost 5 bases at V and 4 bases at J; junction bases unmatched: 3. Germline V gene sequence: CDR1 PRHDT, CDR2 FYEKMQ (reference sequence). Here the CDR3 reads CASSPDRGPYGYTF. The CDR3, as DNA: TGTGCCAGCAGCCCGGACAGGGGGCCCTATGGCTACACCTTC.

About this clone itself: Different DNA sequences within this sample yield the same CDR3. The chain combines TRBV2 with TRBJ1-5, with no clear D. The CDR3 runs 13 residues. V lost 4 bases and J lost 2, with 6 bases in between. Germline V gene data show CDR1 as SNHLY and CDR2 as FYNNEI. The chain's CDR3 is CASSGGGNQPQHF. CDR3 coding DNA: TGTGCCAGCAGTGGGGGAGGCAATCAGCCCCAGCATTTT.

This rearrangement joins TRBV6-6 to TRBJ2-7, with TRBD1 matching over 7 bases. The V segment lost 6 bases and the J segment 9 bases; nucleotides outside the gene matches: 11. The CDR3 runs to 13 residues. Germline CDR1 reads MNHNY; CDR2 reads SVGAGI (reference sequence). CDR3 region: CASSPGQTTRQYF. CDR3 coding DNA: TGTGCCAGCAGCCCGGGACAGACGACGAGGCAGTACTTC.

This sequence joins TRBV3-1 (or the pseudogene TRBV3-2) and TRBJ1-6; D is unresolved. Trimming took off 1 base at V and 14 bases at J, with 12 bases between the two ends. CDR3 length: 13 residues. Per germline, CDR1 LGHDT and CDR2 YNNKEL (reference sequence). The CDR3 DNA is TGTGCCAGCAGCCAAGCGGTCCACCCCACCCTCCACTTT. Translation gives CASSQAVHPTLHF.

This chain connects TRBV19 to TRBJ1-2, with D possibly TRBD1 on 5 matching bases. CDR3 length: 12 amino acids. CDR1 and CDR2 from the germline V gene are LNHDA and SQIVND (reference sequence). Trimming cost V 5 bases and J 4 bases, with 8 bases left between them. The CDR3 coding sequence is TGTGCCAGTAGTGGCAGGGCCTATGGCTACACCTTC. Translation gives CASSGRAYGYTF.

The sample holds one count of this clone. The chain combines TRBV15 with TRBJ2-7, with 10 bases fitting TRBD2. The germline gives CDR1 LNHNV, CDR2 YYDKDF (reference sequence). This CDR3 comprises 15 residues. Germline trimming cut 0 bases from V and 6 bases from J; bases unmatched to any gene: 5. The CDR3 DNA sequence: TGTGCCACCAGCAGAGATTGGCTAGCGGGAGTCGAGCAGTACTTC. This gives the protein CATSRDWLAGVEQYF.

This chain connects TRBV24-1 to TRBJ2-5, with TRBD1 matching over 9 bases. This CDR3 region has 17 residues. CDR1 KGHDR and CDR2 SFDVKD come from the germline V gene. Trimming took 4 bases from V and 4 from J; bases not matched to a gene: 12. DNA for the CDR3: TGTGCCACCAGTGAGTCGCCGGGACAGGGAAACGGAGAGACCCAGTACTTC. Its translation is CATSESPGQGNGETQYF.

The V and J genes are TRBV6-2 or TRBV6-3 and TRBJ2-5; maybe TRBD1 (5 bases). V was shortened by 5 bases and J by 3 bases, with 19 bases between the two germline ends. The germline gives CDR1 MNHEY, CDR2 SVGEGT. The length of the CDR3 is 16 residues. This CDR3 is CASSMAGATVKETQYF. CDR3 bases: TGTGCCAGCAGTATGGCTGGGGCCACAGTGAAAGAGACCCAGTACTTC.

The genes are TRBV5-4 and TRBJ2-3, with D perhaps TRBD1 (5 bases). Germline V lookup: CDR1 SGHNT, CDR2 YYREEE (reference sequence). The CDR3 runs to 15 residues. V was clipped by 0 bases and J by 1 base, with 9 bases between them. This CDR3 is CASSLAIGGTDTQYF. The CDR3 nucleotides are TGTGCCAGCAGCTTGGCGATAGGGGGCACAGATACGCAGTATTTT. The variable domain in full, with the rest retrieved from reference TRBV5-4 and TRBJ2-3, is ETGVTQSPTHLIKTRGQQVTLRCSSQSGHNTVSWYQQALGQGPQFIFQYYREEENGRGNFPPRFSGLQFPNYSSELNVNALELDDSALYLCASSLAIGGTDTQYFGPGTRLTVL.

The chain couples TRBV2 to TRBJ1-4, with 8 bases fitting TRBD1. The CDR3 consists of 16 residues. Germline V CDR1 and CDR2: SNHLY, FYNNEI. After removal of 5 bases from V and 2 bases from J, the junction contained 7 bases not matched to a gene. The CDR3 region is CASSRTGRATNEKLFF. CDR3 in DNA: TGTGCCAGCAGTAGGACAGGGAGAGCGACTAATGAAAAACTGTTTTTT.

The genes are TRBV18 and TRBJ2-7, with TRBD2 matching over 8 bases. Germline CDR1 KGHSH, CDR2 LQKENI. This CDR3 spans 15 amino acids. J gave up 3 bases and V 2 bases, and 6 bases lay outside the gene matches. The CDR3 DNA follows: TGTGCCAGCTCACCAGCCGGGGGGGAGGACTACGAGCAGTACTTC. It encodes CASSPAGGEDYEQYF.

V gene TRBV7-2 combines with J gene TRBJ1-2; D is undetermined. V was shortened by 6 bases and J by 7 bases, with 12 bases between the two germline ends. This CDR3 region has 12 residues. The germline V gene has CDR1 SGHTA and CDR2 FQGNSA. In DNA form, the CDR3 reads TGTGCCAGCAGTCCAGAGGGAAGTGGCTACACCTTC. Its translation: CASSPEGSGYTF.

V usage is TRBV6-5 and J usage is TRBJ2-7, with 12 positions matching TRBD2. Germline V lookup: CDR1 MNHEY, CDR2 SVGAGI. This CDR3 contains 14 residues. The V and J ends lost 5 bases and 7 bases, in that order; junction bases with no gene match: 6. The CDR3, as DNA: TGTGCCAGCAGTCCTAGCGGGAGGGTTAGTGAGCAGTACTTC. Amino acid sequence: CASSPSGRVSEQYF.

The chain couples TRBV5-6 to TRBJ2-7; no firm D call. CDR3 size: 14 residues. Trimming left V 2 bases short and J 1 base short, with 10 bases between. The V gene's germline CDR1 is SGHDT and CDR2 YYEEEE. The CDR3 spells CASSLLGSSYEQYF. In nucleotides, the CDR3 is TGTGCCAGCAGCTTACTGGGCAGTTCCTACGAGCAGTACTTC.

The rearrangement joins TRBV7-2 to TRBJ1-5; TRBD1 might be the D (6 bases). With 5 bases removed from V and 4 bases from J, the gap between germline ends came to 18 bases. The CDR3 runs 16 residues. CDR1 and CDR2 from the germline V gene are SGHTA and FQGNSA. The CDR3: CASSLMPGTSNQPQHF. The DNA of the CDR3 is TGTGCCAGCAGCCTCATGCCCGGGACAAGTAATCAGCCCCAGCATTTT.

The V and J genes are TRBV7-2 and TRBJ1-5, with TRBD1 matching 10 bases. CDR1 and CDR2 (germline): SGHTA, FQGNSA. The CDR3 extends over 14 amino acids. Trimming took 4 bases from V and 9 from J; bases not matched to a gene: 6. CDR3 nucleotide sequence: TGTGCCAGCAGCTGGGACAGGGGAACGGGGCCCCAGCATTTT. It codes for CASSWDRGTGPQHF.

V gene TRBV4-3 combines with J gene TRBJ1-2, with 7 positions matching TRBD1. Germline V lookup: CDR1 LGHNA, CDR2 YSLEER. The CDR3 spans 17 residues. J was trimmed by 2 bases and V by 2 bases; bases with no gene match: 11. Written as DNA, the CDR3 is TGCGCCAGCAGCCAACTTAACCCGGGGACAGCGAACTATGGCTACACCTTC. Amino acid sequence: CASSQLNPGTANYGYTF.

V gene TRBV2 combines with J gene TRBJ1-2; D not certain. Germline V CDR1 and CDR2: SNHLY, FYNNEI. The CDR3 length is 14 residues. V was clipped by 4 bases and J by 2 bases, with 11 bases between them. The CDR3 sequence is CASSGSPENYGYTF. The CDR3 DNA sequence: TGTGCCAGCAGTGGTTCCCCAGAAAACTATGGCTACACCTTC.